These T cell receptor beta chains were read from a single sample in a study of control samples from healthy donors and cancer patients. Libraries were prepared by immunoSEQ multiplex PCR; TCRdb keeps only in-frame clonotypes and omits some of them. The profile shows about 130,000 clones, just under 95% of them singletons. Sequenced sample: PBMCs. The receptors derive from a man between 60 and 75 years old with colorectal cancer. Both conserved end residues are part of each CDR3. The order of the fields is CDR3 DNA, CDR3 protein, V gene, D gene, clone size, J gene. A D gene is named only where the DNA matches it firmly. Some rows mark clone size as missing; the rest say once, few, many or name a class of expanded clone.

DNA: TGTGCCAGCAGCGGACCGCGCTACGAGCAGTACTTC
CDR3: CASSGPRYEQYF
V: TRBV2
D: -
size: once
J: TRBJ2-7

DNA: TGTGCCACCTCTAGCAGCACTGAAGCTTTCTTT
CDR3: CATSSSTEAFF
V: TRBV10-3
D: -
size: -
J: TRBJ1-1

DNA: TGCGCCAGCAGCCAGCACCCAAATGGGCGGGGGGCAGATACGCAGTATTTT
CDR3: CASSQHPNGRGADTQYF
V: TRBV4-1
D: TRBD2
size: -
J: TRBJ2-3

DNA: TGTGCCAGCAGCGGCACAGGGCATGGCCACACCTTC
CDR3: CASSGTGHGHTF
V: TRBV5-4
D: -
size: -
J: TRBJ1-2

DNA: TGTGCCAGCAGCTTAGCGGGAGGGGCCATCTACGAGCAGTACTTC
CDR3: CASSLAGGAIYEQYF
V: TRBV7-2
D: TRBD2
size: -
J: TRBJ2-7

DNA: TGTGCCTGGAGTGTTCCGGGCTCTGGAAACACCATATATTTT
CDR3: CAWSVPGSGNTIYF
V: TRBV30
D: -
size: -
J: TRBJ1-3

DNA: TGTGCCATCAGTGAGGGACAGACACGGGAGACCCAGTACTTC
CDR3: CAISEGQTRETQYF
V: TRBV10-3
D: -
size: -
J: TRBJ2-5

DNA: TGTGCCAGTAGTATCGGACTAGCGGGGGGGAAAGAGACCCAGTACTTC
CDR3: CASSIGLAGGKETQYF
V: TRBV19
D: TRBD2
size: -
J: TRBJ2-5

DNA: TGTGCCACCAGTGATTTCAAGAAAACCAATGAGCAGTTCTTC
CDR3: CATSDFKKTNEQFF
V: TRBV24-1
D: -
size: -
J: TRBJ2-1

DNA: TGTGCCAGCAGCTTAGATCGCGGCAGCATCTATGAGCAGTTCTTC
CDR3: CASSLDRGSIYEQFF
V: TRBV11-2
D: -
size: -
J: TRBJ2-1

DNA: TGTGCCAGCGGGCGGGGCCAAATCCTGAACACTGAAGCTTTCTTT
CDR3: CASGRGQILNTEAFF
V: TRBV6-5
D: -
size: -
J: TRBJ1-1

DNA: TGTGCCAGCAGTCCCTATAGCGGGGGTTGGGATGAGCAGTTCTTC
CDR3: CASSPYSGGWDEQFF
V: TRBV27
D: TRBD2
size: -
J: TRBJ2-1

DNA: TGTGCCAGCAGATCATCAGGGGGCGTCTCACCCCTCCACTTT
CDR3: CASRSSGGVSPLHF
V: TRBV6-5
D: TRBD1
size: -
J: TRBJ1-6

DNA: TGTGCCAGCAGTGGGACAGGGTTTAACAATTCACCCCTCCACTTT
CDR3: CASSGTGFNNSPLHF
V: TRBV28
D: TRBD1
size: -
J: TRBJ1-6

DNA: TGTGCCACCAACCGGGACTCTGGAAACACCATATATTTT
CDR3: CATNRDSGNTIYF
V: TRBV15
D: -
size: -
J: TRBJ1-3

DNA: TGTGCCAGCAGCGGGACTAGCGGGGGAGATACGCAGTATTTT
CDR3: CASSGTSGGDTQYF
V: TRBV11-2
D: TRBD2
size: -
J: TRBJ2-3

DNA: TGTGCCAGCAGTTACTCCCAGGGGGACTATGGCTACACCTTC
CDR3: CASSYSQGDYGYTF
V: TRBV6-6
D: TRBD1
size: -
J: TRBJ1-2

DNA: TGTGCCAGCAGCTTCCGGCGGGGGACAGATACGCAGTATTTT
CDR3: CASSFRRGTDTQYF
V: TRBV7-9
D: TRBD2
size: -
J: TRBJ2-3

DNA: TGTGCCAGCAGTGAAAGGGTAGGGTGGTGGGGCATTCAGTACTTC
CDR3: CASSERVGWWGIQYF
V: TRBV6-1
D: -
size: -
J: TRBJ2-4

DNA: TGTGCCAGCAGCTTAGGTGGCAGCCCCAGCTATGGCTACACCTTC
CDR3: CASSLGGSPSYGYTF
V: TRBV7-9
D: -
size: -
J: TRBJ1-2

DNA: TGTGCCAGCTCACTTGGTGACAGAGCCACAAACACTGAAGCTTTCTTT
CDR3: CASSLGDRATNTEAFF
V: TRBV18
D: -
size: -
J: TRBJ1-1

DNA: TGTGCCAGCAGCCGAGGGTGGGTGGAGGATGGCTACACCTTC
CDR3: CASSRGWVEDGYTF
V: TRBV5-5
D: -
size: -
J: TRBJ1-2

DNA: TGTGCCACCAGTGAGCGCACAGATACGCAGTATTTT
CDR3: CATSERTDTQYF
V: TRBV24-1
D: -
size: -
J: TRBJ2-3

DNA: TGCGCCAGCAGCTTGGTGCAGGGGGCGCCGGGTGGCTACACCTTC
CDR3: CASSLVQGAPGGYTF
V: TRBV5-1
D: TRBD1
size: once
J: TRBJ1-2

DNA: TGCGCCAGCAGCTTGGTGCTGGGCAGGGGCCACGAGCAGTACTTC
CDR3: CASSLVLGRGHEQYF
V: TRBV5-1
D: -
size: -
J: TRBJ2-7

DNA: TGTGCCAGTAGTCGGATAGCGGGGGGCACAGATACGCAGTATTTT
CDR3: CASSRIAGGTDTQYF
V: TRBV19
D: TRBD2
size: -
J: TRBJ2-3

DNA: TGTGCCAGCAGCCAGGGCGGCGGGGAGCTGTTTTTT
CDR3: CASSQGGGELFF
V: TRBV5-4
D: -
size: -
J: TRBJ2-2

DNA: TGTGCCAGCAACGGGGGGATGGGAAACATTCAGTACTTC
CDR3: CASNGGMGNIQYF
V: TRBV4-2
D: TRBD2
size: -
J: TRBJ2-4

DNA: TGTGCCAGCAGCCGGAGCATGGGATGGGACAACGAAGCTTTCTTT
CDR3: CASSRSMGWDNEAFF
V: TRBV11-2
D: -
size: -
J: TRBJ1-1

DNA: TGTGCCAGCAGTTCCAATCGGGCTTTCTTT
CDR3: CASSSNRAFF
V: TRBV6-5
D: -
size: -
J: TRBJ1-1

DNA: TGTGCCAGCAGTCTGACGGTGAACACTGAAGCTTTCTTT
CDR3: CASSLTVNTEAFF
V: TRBV7-2
D: -
size: -
J: TRBJ1-1

DNA: TGTGCCAGCAATTCGGGGGGGCCCGGGACCCAGTACTTC
CDR3: CASNSGGPGTQYF
V: TRBV6-6
D: TRBD2
size: -
J: TRBJ2-5

DNA: TGTGCCAGCAGTTTAGACGGCCCAGGAGACAACTATGGCTACACCTTC
CDR3: CASSLDGPGDNYGYTF
V: TRBV27
D: -
size: once
J: TRBJ1-2

DNA: TGTGCCAGCATCCCTCCGGGGGGTGGGACCGGGGAGCTGTTTTTT
CDR3: CASIPPGGGTGELFF
V: TRBV6-5
D: TRBD2
size: -
J: TRBJ2-2

DNA: TGTGCCAGCAGCACGTTCTACGAGCAGTACTTC
CDR3: CASSTFYEQYF
V: TRBV21-1
D: -
size: once
J: TRBJ2-7

DNA: TGCAGTGCTAGTCCGGGACAGGGGTACCAAGAGACCCAGTACTTC
CDR3: CSASPGQGYQETQYF
V: TRBV20-1
D: TRBD1
size: -
J: TRBJ2-5

DNA: TGTGCCTGGAGTGAGGGTTCCTACAATGAGCAGTTCTTC
CDR3: CAWSEGSYNEQFF
V: TRBV30
D: -
size: -
J: TRBJ2-1

DNA: TGTGCCAGCAGCCAAGGATCAGGGGGGGGTGAAGCTTTCTTT
CDR3: CASSQGSGGGEAFF
V: TRBV3-1/TRBV3-2
D: TRBD1
size: -
J: TRBJ1-1

DNA: TGTGCCAGCAGTTACTCGAGACGACACATTGACTATGGCTACACCTTC
CDR3: CASSYSRRHIDYGYTF
V: TRBV6-5
D: -
size: -
J: TRBJ1-2

DNA: TGTGCCAGCTCACCACCGGTCGGGACAGGGGATGTGAATGAGCAGTTCTTC
CDR3: CASSPPVGTGDVNEQFF
V: TRBV18
D: TRBD1
size: -
J: TRBJ2-1

DNA: TGTGCCAGCATACAATTCGGGACGGACATCTATGGCTACACCTTC
CDR3: CASIQFGTDIYGYTF
V: TRBV28
D: -
size: -
J: TRBJ1-2

DNA: TGTGCCAGCAGTAAGGACAGGAACCCTGGGGCCAACGTCCTGACTTTC
CDR3: CASSKDRNPGANVLTF
V: TRBV6-2/TRBV6-3
D: TRBD1
size: -
J: TRBJ2-6

DNA: TGTGCCAGCAGCTTAGCGGGCGGGGGGGCCGTCTACGAGCAGTACTTC
CDR3: CASSLAGGGAVYEQYF
V: TRBV7-2
D: TRBD2
size: -
J: TRBJ2-7

DNA: TGTGCCAGCAGTTCCCCAGGGAACACCGGGGAGCTGTTTTTT
CDR3: CASSSPGNTGELFF
V: TRBV28
D: -
size: -
J: TRBJ2-2

DNA: TGTGCCAGCTCAGCGTTCAACGCCGTTGGCACAGATACGCAGTATTTT
CDR3: CASSAFNAVGTDTQYF
V: TRBV18
D: -
size: -
J: TRBJ2-3

DNA: TGCGCCAGCAGTCAATCGGGCAGCCTGGCCAGGATCGACACTGAAGCTTTCTTT
CDR3: CASSQSGSLARIDTEAFF
V: TRBV23-1
D: -
size: few
J: TRBJ1-1

DNA: TGTGCCAGCAGTTACCGCGGGACAGGGGACTACGAGCAGTACTTC
CDR3: CASSYRGTGDYEQYF
V: TRBV6-2/TRBV6-3
D: TRBD1
size: -
J: TRBJ2-7

DNA: TGTGCCAGCAGCTCGCCCGTCCGGGTTTCGAATTCACCCCTCCACTTT
CDR3: CASSSPVRVSNSPLHF
V: TRBV7-2
D: -
size: -
J: TRBJ1-6

DNA: TGTGCCAGCAGCCCGGTGGCTAGCGGGGGGTACGAGGTCAATGAGCAGTTCTTC
CDR3: CASSPVASGGYEVNEQFF
V: TRBV7-2
D: TRBD2
size: -
J: TRBJ2-1

DNA: TGTGCCAGCAGCCAACGGTCCCGGGATAGGGAGCAGTACTTC
CDR3: CASSQRSRDREQYF
V: TRBV3-1/TRBV3-2
D: -
size: -
J: TRBJ2-7